A single sample is the source of the 10 T cell receptor beta chains below, sequenced in a study of blood T cell repertoires in COVID-19. Generated by immunoSEQ multiplex PCR, the TCRdb table keeps only in-frame clones and is missing some. The sample lists 68,000 or so clones; over 65% were seen once. The specimen was peripheral blood. The receptor source for this set is a human donor in a cohort sampled during active COVID-19.

The gene calls are TRBV6-5 and TRBJ2-5; TRBD2 is a possible D gene (5 bases). Germline lookup yields CDR1 MNHEY and CDR2 SVGAGI. The CDR3 spans 13 residues. V gave up 6 bases and J gave up 4 bases, with 12 bases separating them. DNA of the CDR3: TGTGCCAGCAGGCCTTCGGGGAGAGAGACCCAGTACTTC. Its translation is CASRPSGRETQYF.

The sample holds a few counts of this clone. CDR3 residues: CAWSEAGINYGYTF. The CDR3 DNA is TGTGCCTGGAGTGAAGCAGGCATTAACTATGGCTACACCTTC. The chain joins TRBV30 to TRBJ1-2; D remains unclear. The V and J ends lost 1 base and 1 base respectively, with 10 bases between them. The CDR3 is 14 residues long. The V gene's germline CDR1 is GTSNPN and CDR2 SVGIG (reference sequence).

The chain links TRBV6-5 to TRBJ2-7; 8 positions match TRBD2. In germline, CDR1 is MNHEY, CDR2 SVGAGI. The CDR3 has 14 amino acids. V shed 6 bases and J 4 bases; nucleotides not matched to a gene: 8. The CDR3 region is CASSSSGTIYEQYF. In nucleotides, the CDR3 is TGTGCCAGCAGCAGTAGCGGGACCATATACGAGCAGTACTTC.

The chain joins TRBV24-1 to TRBJ2-2, with D perhaps TRBD1 (6 bases). Germline V gene sequence: CDR1 KGHDR, CDR2 SFDVKD. The length of the CDR3 is 14 residues. The ends were cut back, 7 bases at V and 6 bases at J, with 14 bases in the middle. In DNA form, the CDR3 reads TGTGCCACCAGCGTACAGGGAAAAGCCGGGGAGCTGTTTTTT. Translated: CATSVQGKAGELFF.

This clone was picked up a small number of times. This chain links TRBV11-3 with TRBJ2-5, with D possibly TRBD1 on 6 matching bases. The germline CDR1 and CDR2 sequences are SGHNT and YENEEA. Trimming took 5 bases from V and 1 from J, leaving 11 bases between them. This CDR3 is built from 14 residues. The DNA of the CDR3 is TGTGCCAGCAGCCGAACAGGGTCCCAAGAGACCCAGTACTTC. Translating gives CASSRTGSQETQYF. The whole variable domain, remainder taken from reference TRBV11-3 and TRBJ2-5, is EAGVVQSPRYKIIEKKQPVAFWCNPISGHNTLYWYLQNLGQGPELLIRYENEEAVDDSQLPKDRFSAERLKGVDSTLKIQPAELGDSAVYLCASSRTGSQETQYFGPGTRLLVL.

The J gene is TRBJ2-5, the V gene TRBV2, with D perhaps matching TRBD2 (5 bases). The CDR3 totals 12 residues. CDR1 and CDR2 from the germline V gene are SNHLY and FYNNEI. V lost 6 bases and J 9 bases, leaving 14 bases between the germline ends. CDR3 sequence reads: CASSTAAGAQYF. The CDR3 nucleotides read TGTGCCAGCAGCACAGCCGCCGGGGCCCAGTACTTC.

The rearrangement joins TRBV28 to TRBJ2-1, with a tentative D call TRBD2 (6 bases). CDR1 is MDHEN, CDR2 SYDVKM, per germline. The CDR3 is 16 residues long. Trimming cost V 4 bases and J 2 bases, with 15 bases left between them. The CDR3 region has the DNA TGTGCCAGCAGTTCCTCTCGGGGGACTCCCTACAATGAGCAGTTCTTC. Amino acids: CASSSSRGTPYNEQFF.

The chain joins TRBV7-2 to TRBJ1-1; a possible D gene is TRBD1 (5 bases). CDR3 length equals 16 residues. Per the germline V gene, CDR1 is SGHTA and CDR2 is FQGNSA. V lost 2 bases to trimming and J lost 1 base, with 14 bases between them. Here the CDR3 reads CASSLFVVTENTEAFF. CDR3 DNA: TGTGCCAGCAGCTTATTTGTAGTGACAGAGAACACTGAAGCTTTCTTT.

The chain joins TRBV6-2 or TRBV6-3 to TRBJ1-4, with 9 bases lining up with TRBD1. J gave up 8 bases and V 5 bases, and 9 bases lay outside the gene matches. Per germline, CDR1 MNHEY and CDR2 SVGEGT. The CDR3 runs to 15 residues. The DNA of the CDR3 is TGTGCCAGCAGTAAACCGGGACAGGGAGGCGAAAAACTGTTTTTT. Translated, it gives CASSKPGQGGEKLFF.

The chain couples TRBV7-6 to TRBJ1-4, with D uncertain. The CDR3 totals 15 residues. The germline V and J ends were trimmed by 2 bases and 3 bases, with 10 bases remaining between them. Per the germline V gene, CDR1 is SGHVS and CDR2 is FNYEAQ. This CDR3 reads CASSLLPGSNEKLFF. Written as DNA, the CDR3 is TGTGCCAGCAGCTTATTGCCGGGTTCTAATGAAAAACTGTTTTTT.